The rows below give T cell receptor beta chains drawn from one sample of a study of early T cells in non-severe SARS-CoV-2 infection. MiXCR, applied by TCRdb to the 5' RACE reads, yields one record per CDR3 protein. Found here are about 35,000 distinct CDR3 sequences, approximately 5.9% of them singletons; the top ten hold 4.5% to 5.5%. Sample: whole blood. These receptors were taken from an adult who was a healthcare worker with PCR-confirmed SARS-CoV-2 infection or an uninfected control (not recorded which). The CDR3 runs from the conserved cysteine through the conserved F or W. D genes are given only for firm matches. Size tells how often a clone was seen (once, few, many) or the class of an expanded clone, and some rows leave it out.

D gene,V gene,clone size,J gene,CDR3 DNA,CDR3 protein
NA,TRBV12-3/TRBV12-4,many,TRBJ1-1,TGTGCCAGCATGAAGGAGGCGGACACTGAAGCTTTCTTT,CASMKEADTEAFF
NA,TRBV5-6,many,TRBJ2-7,TGTGCCAGCAGCCGCGGGGCGGCGGGAATCTCCTACGAGCAGTACTTC,CASSRGAAGISYEQYF
TRBD2,TRBV6-2/TRBV6-3,many,TRBJ2-7,TGTGCCAGCAGCCACGGTTCTAGCGGGAGCGCCGAGCAGTACTTC,CASSHGSSGSAEQYF
TRBD2,TRBV3-1,once,TRBJ2-1,TGTGCCAGCAGCCAAGGTGGGCGGGAGTTGGATGAGCAGTTCTTC,CASSQGGRELDEQFF
NA,TRBV4-1,few,TRBJ2-7,TGCGCCAGCAGCCAAAATCCGCATTACGAGCAGTACTTC,CASSQNPHYEQYF
NA,TRBV30,many,TRBJ2-2,TGTGCCTGGAAGGTAGCGGACAGAAAGAACACCGGGGAGCTGTTTTTT,CAWKVADRKNTGELFF
NA,TRBV28,many,TRBJ2-3,TGTGCCAGCAAAGGGGTCTCTAACATCGGATCCGATACGCAGTATTTT,CASKGVSNIGSDTQYF
NA,TRBV4-1,many,TRBJ1-1,TGCGCCAGCAGCCAACCGACGGGAGGTGCTGAAGCTTTCTTT,CASSQPTGGAEAFF
TRBD2,TRBV2,many,TRBJ2-4,TGTGCCAGCAGTGAAGCGGCTCGGGGACTAGGGGACATTCAGTACTTC,CASSEAARGLGDIQYF
TRBD2,TRBV29-1,many,TRBJ2-7,TGCAGCGTTGAGGCAGACAGAACTAGCGGGCGCTCCTACGAGCAGTACTTC,CSVEADRTSGRSYEQYF
NA,TRBV5-8,many,TRBJ2-1,TGTGCCAGCAGCTTCCTACAGGGACGCTACAATGAGCAGTTCTTC,CASSFLQGRYNEQFF
NA,TRBV6-2/TRBV6-3,many,TRBJ2-1,TGTGCCAGCAGTTACTCGATCGGGCCGAGCTCCTACAATGAGCAGTTCTTC,CASSYSIGPSSYNEQFF
TRBD2,TRBV18,few,TRBJ2-7,TGTGCCAGCTCGCCCAGGGAGGGGAGCTCCTACGAGCAGTACTTC,CASSPREGSSYEQYF
NA,TRBV29-1,many,TRBJ1-1,TGCAGCGTTTGGGGGGCCACTGAAGCTTTCTTT,CSVWGATEAFF
NA,TRBV20-1,many,TRBJ2-5,TGCAGTGCTAACCCCATCCAGTTCCGGGAGACCCAGTACTTC,CSANPIQFRETQYF
NA,TRBV12-3/TRBV12-4,many,TRBJ1-1,TGTGCCAGCAGTTTAGACCCGGACCCAAGAGGTGATTTCTTT,CASSLDPDPRGDFF
TRBD1,TRBV28,many,TRBJ2-1,TGTGCCAGCAGTTTGTGGATGAGAGGGGGCGAGAGAACTAGGGGAAACAATGAGCAGTTCTTC,CASSLWMRGGERTRGNNEQFF
NA,TRBV30,many,TRBJ2-4,TGTGCCTGGAGTGTAGGGATTCCCGGGTCGGACATTCAGTACTTC,CAWSVGIPGSDIQYF
NA,TRBV14,many,TRBJ2-7,TGTGCCAGCAGCCCCAGGGGAAGGTACGAGCAGTACTTC,CASSPRGRYEQYF
NA,TRBV29-1,NA,TRBJ2-1,TGCAGCGTTGAAGTTAGTCGGACGTACAATGAGCAGTTCTTC,CSVEVSRTYNEQFF